This record looks at one T cell receptor beta chain sequence and its context. Its specificity is unknown. This record belongs to a study of shared clonotypes between healthy human individuals. Findings and caveats of the study: The genetic and exposure-history diversity represented was limited by few donors. Memory subsets generally showed smaller estimated richness than naive subsets did.

CDR1 and CDR2 from the germline V gene are SGHNT and YYREEE (reference sequence). V was cut by 0 bases and J by 4 bases, with 10 bases left in between. This CDR3 spans 14 amino acids. Only in-frame clones appear in the TCRdb table, and some are missing; sequencing was by immunoSEQ multiplex PCR. Found here are nearly 1 million clones, approximately 80% of them singletons; the top ten hold nearly 1.5%. The chain carries TRBV5-4 and TRBJ1-1; D unresolved. This clonotype originated in a young man in good health. The sample taken for sequencing was memory CD4+ T cells sorted from blood. Subset of the sample: CD45RA-negative fraction. CDR3 residues: CASSLVAGGTEAFF. The DNA of the CDR3 is TGTGCCAGCAGCTTGGTGGCAGGAGGCACTGAAGCTTTCTTT. The whole variable domain, filled in from reference TRBV5-4 and TRBJ1-1, reads ETGVTQSPTHLIKTRGQQVTLRCSSQSGHNTVSWYQQALGQGPQFIFQYYREEENGRGNFPPRFSGLQFPNYSSELNVNALELDDSALYLCASSLVAGGTEAFFGQGTRLTVV.